What follows are 12 T cell receptor beta chains derived from one specimen sequenced in a study of regulatory T cells in long-lasting Graves disease. Combining iRepertoire HTBI primers with Arm-PCR of CDR3 regions, the authors built TCR beta libraries. TCRdb redid the calling of the multiplex PCR reads with MiXCR, one entry per CDR3 protein. The sample lists some 460,000 distinct CDR3 sequences, under 20% occurring once. Time point reported: newly diagnosed GD, antithyroid drugs for less than 3 months. There was RNA extracted from PBMCs, and the TCR library was made from it. This sample also appeared in a second study, on T cells in Graves' hyperthyroidism and ophthalmopathy.

Specimen: peripheral blood mononuclear cells (PBMCs), collected at new diagnosis, from a patient treated with antithyroid drugs. These receptors were taken from a man between 35 and 55 years old with Graves disease.

This clonotype was counted between two and nine times. The gene calls are TRBV5-1 and TRBJ2-5; D assignment may be TRBD1 or TRBD2 (6 bases each). The germline V gene has CDR1 SGHRS and CDR2 YFSETQ. CDR3 length: 14 amino acids. V lost 0 bases and J 5 bases, leaving 11 bases between the germline ends. CDR3 sequence (DNA): TGCGCCAGCAGCTTGGCCGGGGGCGACGAGACCCAGTACTTC. It encodes CASSLAGGDETQYF. The variable domain in full, with the rest retrieved from reference TRBV5-1 and TRBJ2-5, is KAGVTQTPRYLIKTRGQQVTLSCSPISGHRSVSWYQQTPGQGLQFLFEYFSETQRNKGNFPGRFSGRQFSNSRSEMNVSTLELGDSALYLCASSLAGGDETQYFGPGTRLLVL.

As for this clonotype: A much larger clone lies a single base off, so this may be a read error. The rearrangement links TRBV5-1 to TRBJ2-1; 12 nucleotides agree with TRBD2. Trimming removed 4 bases from V and 6 bases from J; junction bases left unmatched: 17. Germline values: CDR1 SGHRS, CDR2 YFSETQ. The CDR3 has 19 residues. CDR3 region: CASSPISPSGGGTFNEQFF. The DNA for the CDR3 is TGCGCCAGCAGCCCCATTAGCCCTAGCGGGGGGGGGACCTTCAATGAGCAGTTCTTC. The full variable domain, its missing parts supplied by reference TRBV5-1 and TRBJ2-1, is KAGVTQTPRYLIKTRGQQVTLSCSPISGHRSVSWYQQTPGQGLQFLFEYFSETQRNKGNFPGRFSGRQFSNSRSEMNVSTLELGDSALYLCASSPISPSGGGTFNEQFFGPGTRLTVL.

This clonotype was recorded many times. The rearrangement joins TRBV28 to TRBJ2-1, with TRBD2 as a possible D gene (6 bases). CDR3 length equals 15 residues. Trimming shortened V by 3 bases and J by 2 bases, and 11 bases separated the two germline ends. Germline values: CDR1 MDHEN, CDR2 SYDVKM. The CDR3 coding sequence is TGTGCCAGCAGTTTGGCGGGAAAACCCTACAATGAGCAGTTCTTC. It translates to CASSLAGKPYNEQFF.

This clonotype was seen repeatedly, ten times or more. The chain employs TRBV7-3 and TRBJ2-1, with 7 bases aligning to TRBD1. V trimming: 4 bases; J trimming: 8 bases; junction bases outside the gene matches: 5. The CDR3 consists of 13 residues. Germline assignment: CDR1 SGHTA and CDR2 FQGTGA. This chain's CDR3 is CASSSLQGDEQFF. In nucleotides, the CDR3 is TGTGCCAGCAGCTCCCTGCAGGGGGATGAGCAGTTCTTC.

In this sample, this clonotype turned up many times. In nucleotides, the CDR3 is TGTGCCAGCAGTTTTCTAGGGGTCACGAATCGAGGGATTTTGAATGAGCAGTTCTTC. This sequence encodes CASSFLGVTNRGILNEQFF. The chain links TRBV12-3 or TRBV12-4 to TRBJ2-1; D tentatively fits TRBD1 or TRBD2 (5 bases each). Trimming removed 3 bases at V and 7 bases at J, with 28 bases between. The CDR3 has 19 residues.

This clonotype turned up a few times. The V gene is TRBV20-1, the J gene TRBJ2-2, with D unresolved. V lost 3 bases and J 6 bases, leaving 8 bases between the germline ends. The V gene's germline CDR1 is DFQATT and CDR2 SNEGSKA (reference sequence). The CDR3 contains 12 residues. The DNA of the CDR3 is TGCAGTGCTAGGAGACCGGCCGGGGAGCTGTTTTTT. Translating it yields CSARRPAGELFF.

The V and J genes are TRBV6-5 and TRBJ2-3; TRBD2 aligns across 14 bases. This CDR3 spans 18 amino acids. Trimming removed 2 bases from V and 3 bases from J; junction bases left unmatched: 7. Looked up from germline, CDR1 is MNHEY and CDR2 is SVGAGI. CDR3 nucleotide sequence: TGTGCCAGCAGTTACCGAGGGACTAGCGGGAGACAAACAGATACGCAGTATTTT. Translated, it gives CASSYRGTSGRQTDTQYF.

The rearrangement joins TRBV6-2 or TRBV6-3 to TRBJ2-7; 14 bases match TRBD2. The CDR3 extends over 18 amino acids. The V gene's germline CDR1 is MNHEY and CDR2 SVGEGT. V shed 4 bases and J 0 bases; nucleotides not matched to a gene: 8. This CDR3 is CASSSPGLAGVSSYEQYF. Here the CDR3 DNA reads TGTGCCAGCAGTTCACCGGGACTAGCGGGGGTGAGCTCCTACGAGCAGTACTTC.

This clonotype has only a few counts. The rearrangement links TRBV7-9 to TRBJ2-1; D is unclear. Germline V CDR1 and CDR2: SEHNR, FQNEAQ (reference sequence). The CDR3 sequence is 17 residues long. Trimming took off 0 bases at V and 7 bases at J, with 19 bases between the two ends. The CDR3 region is CASSLAQLGGTQNEQFF. The CDR3 nucleotides are TGTGCCAGCAGCTTAGCCCAGTTGGGCGGCACCCAGAATGAGCAGTTCTTC.

This clonotype was counted many times. The chain joins TRBV27 to TRBJ1-5; D possibly corresponds to TRBD1 (5 bases). V dropped 6 bases and J dropped 1 base, with 13 bases sitting between them. CDR3 length equals 15 residues. Germline V gene sequence: CDR1 MNHEY, CDR2 SMNVEV (reference sequence). CDR3 loop: CASSRGGVSNQPQHF. As DNA, the CDR3 is TGTGCCAGCAGCCGTGGGGGTGTCAGCAATCAGCCCCAGCATTTT.

This chain links TRBV5-5 with TRBJ2-1, with 8 nucleotides matching TRBD2. Germline-derived CDR1 and CDR2 are SGHKS and YYEKEE (reference sequence). The CDR3 totals 16 residues. Unmatched junction bases numbered 6, after V lost 0 bases and J lost 4 bases. Here the CDR3 reads CASSLGSGTIYNEQFF. The CDR3 region has the DNA TGTGCCAGCAGCTTGGGTAGCGGGACCATTTACAATGAGCAGTTCTTC. Variable domain in full (rest from reference TRBV5-5 and TRBJ2-1): DAGVTQSPTHLIKTRGQQVTLRCSPISGHKSVSWYQQVLGQGPQFIFQYYEKEERGRGNFPDRFSARQFPNYSSELNVNALLLGDSALYLCASSLGSGTIYNEQFFGPGTRLTVL.

In its sample, this clonotype was seen many times. The chain uses TRBV28 and TRBJ2-1; TRBD1 matches 7 bases. The CDR3 loop spans 18 amino acids. The germline CDR1 and CDR2 sequences are MDHEN and SYDVKM. V trimming: 5 bases; J trimming: 0 bases; junction bases outside the gene matches: 13. In DNA, the CDR3 is TGTGCCAGCAGTCCCACCCAGGGACAGTCCGACTCCTACAATGAGCAGTTCTTC. Its protein product is CASSPTQGQSDSYNEQFF.